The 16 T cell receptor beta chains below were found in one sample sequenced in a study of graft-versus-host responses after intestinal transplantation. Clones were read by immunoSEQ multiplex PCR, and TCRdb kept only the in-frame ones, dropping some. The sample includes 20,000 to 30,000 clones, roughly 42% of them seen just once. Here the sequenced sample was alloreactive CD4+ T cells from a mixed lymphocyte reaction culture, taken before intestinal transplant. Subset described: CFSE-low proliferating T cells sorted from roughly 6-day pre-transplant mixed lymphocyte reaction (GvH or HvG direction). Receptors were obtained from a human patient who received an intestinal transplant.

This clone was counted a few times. The chain's CDR3 is CASSFRTSRITYEQYF. The CDR3 nucleotides are TGTGCCAGCAGCTTCCGAACTAGCCGCATAACCTACGAGCAGTACTTC. The chain combines TRBV7-2 with TRBJ2-7; a possible D gene is TRBD2 (6 bases). The CDR3 is 16 amino acids. Per the germline V gene, CDR1 is SGHTA and CDR2 is FQGNSA. V was cut by 3 bases and J by 2 bases, with 17 bases left in between.

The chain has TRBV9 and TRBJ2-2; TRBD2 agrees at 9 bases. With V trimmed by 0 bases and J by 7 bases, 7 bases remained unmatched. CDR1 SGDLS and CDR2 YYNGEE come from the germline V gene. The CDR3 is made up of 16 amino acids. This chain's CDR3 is CASSVGLAGYFGELFF. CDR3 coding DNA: TGTGCCAGCAGCGTAGGGCTAGCGGGATATTTCGGGGAGCTGTTTTTT.

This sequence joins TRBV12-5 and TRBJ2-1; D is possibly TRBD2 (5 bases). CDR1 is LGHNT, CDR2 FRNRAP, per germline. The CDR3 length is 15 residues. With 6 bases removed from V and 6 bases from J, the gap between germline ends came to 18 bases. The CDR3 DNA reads TGTGCTAGTGGACCGGATTCTAGCTGGCCCAATGAGCAGTTCTTC. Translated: CASGPDSSWPNEQFF.

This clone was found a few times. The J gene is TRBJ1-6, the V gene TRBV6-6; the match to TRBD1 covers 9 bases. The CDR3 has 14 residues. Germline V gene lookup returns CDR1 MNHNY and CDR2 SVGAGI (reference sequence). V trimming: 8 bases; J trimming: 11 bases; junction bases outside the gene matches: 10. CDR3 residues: CASGTQGAYAPLHF. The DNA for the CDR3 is TGTGCCAGCGGCACACAGGGGGCGTACGCACCCCTCCACTTT.

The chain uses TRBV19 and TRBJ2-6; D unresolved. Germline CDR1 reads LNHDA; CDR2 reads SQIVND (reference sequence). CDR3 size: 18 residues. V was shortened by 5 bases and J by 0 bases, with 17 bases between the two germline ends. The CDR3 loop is CASSPRSPGLSGANVLTF. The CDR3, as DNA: TGTGCCAGTAGTCCTCGGTCACCAGGCCTCTCTGGGGCCAACGTCCTGACTTTC.

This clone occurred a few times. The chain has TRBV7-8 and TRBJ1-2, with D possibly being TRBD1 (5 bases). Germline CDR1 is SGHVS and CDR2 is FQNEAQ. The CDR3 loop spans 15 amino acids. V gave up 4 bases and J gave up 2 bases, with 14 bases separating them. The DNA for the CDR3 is TGTGCCAGCAGCTCCGCGCACAGGCTGAACTATGGCTACACCTTC. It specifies CASSSAHRLNYGYTF.

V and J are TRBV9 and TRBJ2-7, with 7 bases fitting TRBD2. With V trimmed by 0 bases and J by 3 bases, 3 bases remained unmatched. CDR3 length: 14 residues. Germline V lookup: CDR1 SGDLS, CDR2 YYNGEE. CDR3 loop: CASSVGDYNYEQYF. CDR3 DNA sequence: TGTGCCAGCAGCGTAGGGGACTACAACTACGAGCAGTACTTC.

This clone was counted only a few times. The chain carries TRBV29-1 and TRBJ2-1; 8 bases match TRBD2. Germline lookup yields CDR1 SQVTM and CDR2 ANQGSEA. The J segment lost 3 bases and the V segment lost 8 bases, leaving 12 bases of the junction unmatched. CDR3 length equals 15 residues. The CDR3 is CSISAGGLLYNEQFF. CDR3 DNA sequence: TGCAGCATTTCTGCGGGGGGCTTACTCTACAATGAGCAGTTCTTC.

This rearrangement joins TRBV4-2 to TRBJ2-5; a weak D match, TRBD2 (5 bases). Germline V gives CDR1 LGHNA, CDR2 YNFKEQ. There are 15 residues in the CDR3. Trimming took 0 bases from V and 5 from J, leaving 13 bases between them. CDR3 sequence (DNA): TGTGCCAGCAGCCAAGATAATCGTGGAGGCGAGACCCAGTACTTC. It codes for CASSQDNRGGETQYF.

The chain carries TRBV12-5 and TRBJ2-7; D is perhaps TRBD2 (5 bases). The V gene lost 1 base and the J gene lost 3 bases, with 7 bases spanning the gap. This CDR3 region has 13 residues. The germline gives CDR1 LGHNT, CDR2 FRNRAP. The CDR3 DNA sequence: TGTGCTAGTGGTTTGGGGGGAGTCTACGAGCAGTACTTC. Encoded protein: CASGLGGVYEQYF.

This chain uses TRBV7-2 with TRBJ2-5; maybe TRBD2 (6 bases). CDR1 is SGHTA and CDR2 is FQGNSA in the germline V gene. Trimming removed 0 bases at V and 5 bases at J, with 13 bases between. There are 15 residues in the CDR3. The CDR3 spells CASSLAGLALETQYF. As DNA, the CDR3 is TGTGCCAGCAGCTTAGCGGGACTGGCTTTGGAGACCCAGTACTTC.

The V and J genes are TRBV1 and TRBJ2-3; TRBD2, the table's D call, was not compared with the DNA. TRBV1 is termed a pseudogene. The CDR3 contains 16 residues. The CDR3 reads CTSSQASGGCADTQYF. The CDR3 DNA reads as TGCACCAGCAGCCAAGCTAGCGGGGGGTGCGCAGATACGCAGTATTTT.

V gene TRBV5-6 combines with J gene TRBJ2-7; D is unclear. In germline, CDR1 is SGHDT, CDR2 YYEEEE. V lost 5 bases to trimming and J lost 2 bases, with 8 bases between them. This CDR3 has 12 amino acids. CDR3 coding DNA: TGTGCCAGCAGTTGGGCCACCTACGAGCAGTACTTC. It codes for CASSWATYEQYF.

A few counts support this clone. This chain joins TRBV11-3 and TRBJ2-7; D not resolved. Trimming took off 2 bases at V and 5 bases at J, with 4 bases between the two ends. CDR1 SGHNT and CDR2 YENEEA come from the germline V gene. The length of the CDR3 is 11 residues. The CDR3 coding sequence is TGTGCCAGCAGCTTATCAGACGAGCAGTACTTC. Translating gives CASSLSDEQYF.

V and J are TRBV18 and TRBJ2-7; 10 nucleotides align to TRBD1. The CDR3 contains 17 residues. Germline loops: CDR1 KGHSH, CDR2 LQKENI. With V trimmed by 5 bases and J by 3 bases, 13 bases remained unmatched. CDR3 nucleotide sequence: TGTGCCAGCTCAACGCTTGGGACAGGGGACCTCCGCTACGAGCAGTACTTC. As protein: CASSTLGTGDLRYEQYF. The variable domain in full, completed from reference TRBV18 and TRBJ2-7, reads NAGVMQNPRHLVRRRGQEARLRCSPMKGHSHVYWYRQLPEEGLKFMVYLQKENIIDESGMPKERFSAEFPKEGPSILRIQQVVRGDSAAYFCASSTLGTGDLRYEQYFGPGTRLTVT.

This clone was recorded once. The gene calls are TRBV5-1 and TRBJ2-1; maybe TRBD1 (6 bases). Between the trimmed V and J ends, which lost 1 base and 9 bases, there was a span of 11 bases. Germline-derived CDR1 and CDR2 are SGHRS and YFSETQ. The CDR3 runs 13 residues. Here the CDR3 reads CASSLLLRGEQFF. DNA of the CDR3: TGCGCCAGCAGCTTGCTACTCAGGGGTGAGCAGTTCTTC.